Shown below are 2 T cell receptor beta chains from a single sample sequenced in a study of T-cell memory formation after mild COVID-19. From the 5' RACE reads, TCRdb called clonotypes with MiXCR, one entry per CDR3 protein. The sample consists of about 400,000 distinct CDR3 sequences, about 15% of them appearing once. Sequenced input: PBMCs or a T cell subset sorted from them (not recorded which). All receptors derive from a man between 18 and 35 years old who had mild COVID-19 (a few samples of this study predate the infection). Cell type and time point are not known.

This clonotype was observed a handful of times. The chain carries TRBV7-3 and TRBJ1-6; TRBD1 might be the D (6 bases). Deletions cut 0 bases from V and 5 bases from J, with 8 bases between. This CDR3 is built from 15 residues. Per the germline V gene, CDR1 is SGHTA and CDR2 is FQGTGA. The CDR3 region has the DNA TGTGCCAGCAGCTTAACAGGGGGAGATAATTCACCCCTCCACTTT. It translates to CASSLTGGDNSPLHF. Combining the CDR3 with reference TRBV7-3 and TRBJ1-6 gives the whole variable domain GAGVSQTPSNKVTEKGKYVELRCDPISGHTALYWYRQSLGQGPEFLIYFQGTGAADDSGLPNDRFFAVRPEGSVSTLKIQRTERGDSAVYLCASSLTGGDNSPLHFGNGTRLTVT.

This clonotype has just a few counts. This chain uses TRBV10-3 with TRBJ2-7; the D is unclear. From germline, CDR1 is ENHRY and CDR2 SYGVKD. The V end lost 4 bases, the J end lost 4 bases, and 8 bases lay between the germline ends. CDR3 length equals 12 residues. CDR3 in amino acids: CAISVDSYEQYF. The CDR3 DNA reads as TGTGCCATCAGTGTAGATTCGTACGAGCAGTACTTC.